A single T cell receptor (beta chain) is shown here with its context. No antigen is known for it. No base quality values were provided; no much bigger clone lies one nucleotide off. This record belongs to a study of CD8 T cells in ankylosing spondylitis (dated by TCRdb to 2016 to 2017). Study-wide context: The study set out to find disease-linked TCR variants by profiling T cell receptor beta repertoires in ankylosing spondylitis patients and healthy donors. The whole study cohort included some 100 healthy donors and 25 or so ankylosing spondylitis patients. Peripheral blood samples were taken, and synovial fluid was additionally collected from ankylosing spondylitis patients.

General conclusions and limits of the study: A CD8+ phenotype was shown by the disease-linked clones, which were found at relatively low frequencies in peripheral blood. Blood from ankylosing spondylitis patients appeared to be characterized by a TCR beta motif composed of about eight highly homologous amino acid variants. Some motif variants had previously been reported in the synovial fluid and blood of reactive arthritis patients, which suggests shared mechanisms of disease initiation. The disease-linked clones were reported as significantly enriched in matched synovial fluid samples from ankylosing spondylitis patients.

Sequenced on an Illumina HiSeq 2500. Quantitative 5'-RACE with molecular barcodes was used to prepare TCR beta libraries. The study's own analysis went as follows. Disease-linked TCR variants were identified with a new computational method built on a probabilistic model of VDJ rearrangement. Using fastp at Q25 and MiXCR, TCRdb reprocessed the public reads and kept productive beta chains. A single entry per CDR3 protein holds the most common genes and DNA from its merged rows. TCRdb's processing, not the authors', yielded these V and J calls. The sample table records around 890,000 distinct CDR3 sequences; 12% of these occur just once. The leading ten clones occupy approximately 0.46% of the sample. The cysteine opens and the phenylalanine closes a CDR3 of 13 amino acids. The only DNA kept is the CDR3, 39 bases in frame from the first base. A distance of 10 bases separates the germline ends of V and J, which lose 5 bases and 3 bases respectively. According to the germline V gene, CDR1 reads SGHTA and CDR2 reads FQGNSA.

Material: blood, either unsorted or a sorted T cell fraction (not recorded which). The receptor was isolated from a male donor with ankylosing spondylitis. This receptor chain uses TRBV7-2 and TRBJ1-1; the D gene is unclear. The DNA reads as follows: TGTGCCAGCAGCGCGCTCCTCGACACTGAAGCTTTCTTT. The translation is CASSALLDTEAFF.